This T cell receptor (beta chain) was sequenced for a study of OX40 agonist ivuxolimab in advanced cancers. Study context: Ivuxolimab, an agonistic anti-OX40 (CD134) antibody, was given to patients. Age averaged approximately 60 years (range roughly 20 to 90), and approximately 80% were male. Study-level findings and limits: Some nonresponders additionally presented with little normalized T-cell clonal expansion. No antigen was identified for the clonally expanded peripheral T cells.

A note on this clone: Its target is not known.

Sequencing used immunoSEQ multiplex PCR; TCRdb keeps in-frame clones, though not all of them. The sample yields some 69,000 clones, about 91% seen once. This receptor was identified in an adult with an advanced solid tumor such as melanoma, head and neck, liver or kidney cancer. The input for sequencing was CD4+ or CD8+ T cells sorted from blood, taken in a trial of the OX40 agonist ivuxolimab.

The CDR3 loop reads CASSQPPRDMTNNEQFF. CDR3 DNA: TGCGCCAGCAGCCAACCGCCTAGGGATATGACGAACAATGAGCAGTTCTTC. The chain uses TRBV4-1 and TRBJ2-1; D unclear. Trimming pared 2 bases from V and 5 bases from J, leaving 19 bases between. The CDR3 length is 17 residues. Germline V gene lookup returns CDR1 MGHRA and CDR2 YSYEKL.